This TCR beta chain derives from a study of radiotherapy plus CTLA-4 blockade in lung cancer. Study context: Overall, 18% of patients showed an objective response, while around 34% attained disease control. Study results and limitations: After radiotherapy and ipilimumab, tumor-derived clones expanded in peripheral blood. Reports state that early shifts in blood T cell clones, with interferon-beta, best predicted response.

CDR1 SGHRS and CDR2 YFSETQ come from the germline V gene. Trimming took 4 bases from V and 0 from J, leaving 11 bases between them. The CDR3 loop spans 15 amino acids. Here immunoSEQ multiplex PCR was the method, and the copy in TCRdb shows in-frame clones only, minus some. The repertoire holds some 60,000 clones, with roughly four fifths as singletons. This clone has a single count. The antigen is undetermined. The study treated chemo-refractory metastatic non-small-cell lung cancer patients with focal radiation plus ipilimumab CTLA-4 blockade. The chain links TRBV5-1 to TRBJ1-3, with D perhaps TRBD1 (6 bases). The clonotype was recovered from a human donor with non-small cell lung cancer who had a complete response to radiotherapy plus ipilimumab. The sample here was peripheral blood, taken from a patient treated with radiotherapy plus ipilimumab. The CDR3 nucleotides read TGCGCCAGCAGCATAGGACAGAACTCTGGAAACACCATATATTTT. Protein product: CASSIGQNSGNTIYF.